This T cell receptor beta chain was sequenced for a study of blood T cell repertoires in COVID-19. Study-level background: Italy, Spain and the United States were the sources of the convalescent and acute COVID-19 samples.

The CDR3 is 15 amino acids. The junction had 4 bases not matched to a gene; V was cut back by 3 bases and J by 3 bases. Per germline, CDR1 SNHLY and CDR2 FYNNEI. In the original analysis: Reference gene primer amplification gave estimated nucleated cell counts. Clones were sequenced by immunoSEQ multiplex PCR, and TCRdb holds only the in-frame ones, with some missing. The V and J calls and clone size come from that table; D and trimming were worked out from the DNA. Of around 100,000 clones listed, about 85% are singletons. The clonotype originates from a man aged 35-49 years with acute or convalescent COVID-19. Sequencing was done on a sample of peripheral blood. The V gene is TRBV2, the J gene TRBJ1-2, with 10 positions matching TRBD1. The CDR3 here is CASSDRDRGDYGYTF. CDR3 bases: TGTGCCAGCAGTGATCGGGACAGGGGAGACTATGGCTACACCTTC.